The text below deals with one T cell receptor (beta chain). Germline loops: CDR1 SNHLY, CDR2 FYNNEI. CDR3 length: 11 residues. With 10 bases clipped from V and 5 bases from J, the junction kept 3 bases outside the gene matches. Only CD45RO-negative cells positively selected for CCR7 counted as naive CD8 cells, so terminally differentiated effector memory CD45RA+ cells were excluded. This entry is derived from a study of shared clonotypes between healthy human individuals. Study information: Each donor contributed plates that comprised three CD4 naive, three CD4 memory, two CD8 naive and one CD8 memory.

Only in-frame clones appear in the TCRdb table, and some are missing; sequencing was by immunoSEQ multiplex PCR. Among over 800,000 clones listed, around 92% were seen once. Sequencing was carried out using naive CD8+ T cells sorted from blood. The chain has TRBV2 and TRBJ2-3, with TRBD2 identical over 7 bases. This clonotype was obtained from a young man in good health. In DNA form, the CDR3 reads TGTGCCACCTTAGCGGGAGATACGCAGTATTTT. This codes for CATLAGDTQYF.